What follows are 22 T cell receptor beta chains derived from one specimen sequenced in a study of blood T cell repertoires in COVID-19. Produced via immunoSEQ multiplex PCR; TCRdb's table is partial and in-frame only. The profile shows a few hundred thousand clones, around 90% of them singletons. Sequences were obtained from peripheral blood. These receptor sequences come from a man between 60 and 75 years old with acute or convalescent COVID-19.

This chain uses TRBV7-2 with TRBJ2-5, with TRBD2 matching 8 bases. Germline trimming cut 5 bases from V and 4 bases from J; bases unmatched to any gene: 18. Germline assignment: CDR1 SGHTA and CDR2 FQGNSA. This CDR3 is 18 amino acids long. CDR3 in amino acids: CASSPSTRGGIRGETQYF. The CDR3 coding sequence is TGTGCCAGCAGCCCAAGTACACGGGGGGGGATACGCGGAGAGACCCAGTACTTC.

This clone has just a few counts. The chain is built from TRBV9 and TRBJ2-7; TRBD2 matches at 10 bases. This CDR3 has 15 amino acids. Germline CDR1 and CDR2: SGDLS and YYNGEE. V shed 4 bases and J 7 bases; nucleotides not matched to a gene: 11. The CDR3 DNA reads TGTGCCAGCAGCTTGGAAGCGGGGGGGCCGCGGGAGCAGTACTTC. Translation gives CASSLEAGGPREQYF.

This chain joins TRBV6-6 and TRBJ2-7; 7 nucleotides line up with TRBD1. The ends lost 6 bases at V and 6 bases at J; junction bases unmatched: 11. The germline V gene has CDR1 MNHNY and CDR2 SVGAGI (reference sequence). CDR3 length: 14 amino acids. The CDR3 protein is CASSPFTGVPEQYF. As DNA, the CDR3 is TGTGCCAGCAGCCCGTTCACAGGGGTCCCCGAGCAGTACTTC.

The rearrangement joins TRBV3-1 (or the pseudogene TRBV3-2) to TRBJ2-3; TRBD2 is a possible D gene (6 bases). The CDR3 is made up of 12 amino acids. Per the germline V gene, CDR1 is LGHDT and CDR2 is YNNKEL (reference sequence). Trimming cost V 8 bases and J 0 bases, with 6 bases left between them. The CDR3 DNA reads TGTGCCAGCGGGACTAGCACAGATACGCAGTATTTT. Its translation: CASGTSTDTQYF.

The chain is built from TRBV12-5 and TRBJ2-3; TRBD1 might be the D (7 bases). The CDR3 sequence is 13 residues long. Trimming cost V 5 bases and J 7 bases, with 13 bases left between them. CDR1 LGHNT and CDR2 FRNRAP come from the germline V gene. The DNA of the CDR3 is TGTGCTAGTGGTCCCCCAGGGGGGCATACGCAGTATTTT. Translation gives CASGPPGGHTQYF.

CDR3 residues: CASSQRTGSTDTQYF. The CDR3 DNA sequence: TGCGCCAGCAGCCAACGGACAGGTAGCACAGATACGCAGTATTTT. V and J are TRBV4-1 and TRBJ2-3; 7 nucleotides align to TRBD1. The CDR3 extends over 15 amino acids. Germline CDR1 MGHRA, CDR2 YSYEKL. Losses at the gene ends were 2 bases for V and 0 bases for J; bases not matched to a gene: 2.

The chain recombines TRBV11-2 with TRBJ1-5; TRBD1 matches at 9 bases. The CDR3 contains 15 residues. Germline CDR1 SGHAT, CDR2 FQNNGV. V was clipped by 5 bases and J by 4 bases; unmatched bases: 6. The CDR3 protein is CASSAAGTGNQPQHF. The DNA of the CDR3 is TGTGCCAGCAGCGCAGCAGGGACAGGGAATCAGCCCCAGCATTTT.

V gene TRBV19 combines with J gene TRBJ1-4; 7 nucleotides align to TRBD1. V was clipped by 5 bases and J by 6 bases; unmatched bases: 12. Germline-derived CDR1 and CDR2 are LNHDA and SQIVND (reference sequence). The CDR3 has 16 amino acids. This CDR3 is CASSADRVGGHEKLFF. The DNA for the CDR3 is TGTGCCAGTAGTGCAGACAGGGTCGGCGGTCATGAAAAACTGTTTTTT.

The gene calls are TRBV3-1 (or the pseudogene TRBV3-2) and TRBJ1-2, with 7 bases lining up with TRBD1. CDR1 LGHDT and CDR2 YNNKEL come from the germline V gene (reference sequence). The J segment lost 8 bases and the V segment lost 0 bases, leaving 6 bases of the junction unmatched. The CDR3 is 14 amino acids. CDR3 amino acids: CASSQDQRGRGYTF. In nucleotides, the CDR3 is TGTGCCAGCAGCCAAGATCAAAGGGGGCGGGGCTACACCTTC.

This chain uses TRBV6-6 with TRBJ2-7; TRBD2 matches at 14 bases. The trim removed 6 bases at V and 2 bases at J, leaving 6 bases unmatched. Germline CDR1 and CDR2: MNHNY and SVGAGI (reference sequence). The CDR3 is 16 residues long. The CDR3 reads CASRPGLAGGTYEQYF. CDR3 nucleotides: TGTGCCAGCAGGCCAGGACTAGCGGGGGGAACCTACGAGCAGTACTTC.

This chain connects TRBV7-8 to TRBJ2-5; tentatively, D is TRBD2 (5 bases). CDR1 SGHVS and CDR2 FQNEAQ come from the germline V gene. This CDR3 region has 12 residues. The germline V and J ends were trimmed by 4 bases and 3 bases, with 6 bases remaining between them. The CDR3 coding sequence is TGTGCCAGCAGCTGGGGAGAAGAGACCCAGTACTTC. The encoded protein is CASSWGEETQYF. The full variable domain, rest sourced from reference TRBV7-8 and TRBJ2-5, is GAGVSQSPRYKVAKRGQDVALRCDPISGHVSLFWYQQALGQGPEFLTYFQNEAQLDKSGLPSDRFFAERPEGSVSTLKIQRTQQEDSAVYLCASSWGEETQYFGPGTRLLVL.

This clone has only a few counts. The chain has TRBV19 and TRBJ2-2; D is perhaps TRBD1 (5 bases). Looked up from germline, CDR1 is LNHDA and CDR2 is SQIVND (reference sequence). CDR3 length: 16 residues. V was clipped by 2 bases and J by 0 bases, with 10 bases between them. The CDR3 coding sequence is TGTGCCAGTAGTATAAGGGGCCCTCCGAACACCGGGGAGCTGTTTTTT. The encoded protein is CASSIRGPPNTGELFF.

The chain couples TRBV29-1 to TRBJ1-1, with 8 bases fitting TRBD1. The CDR3 runs 15 residues. Per the germline V gene, CDR1 is SQVTM and CDR2 is ANQGSEA. V trimming: 4 bases; J trimming: 4 bases; junction bases outside the gene matches: 11. The CDR3 DNA is TGCAGCGTTGTAGCCGAAGGACAGGGCGGCACTGAAGCTTTCTTT. Its protein product is CSVVAEGQGGTEAFF.

This clone came up once. This chain joins TRBV20-1 and TRBJ2-7; TRBD2 is a possible D gene (6 bases). Trimming took off 3 bases at V and 7 bases at J, with 16 bases between the two ends. The CDR3 consists of 13 residues. The germline V gene encodes CDR1 DFQATT and CDR2 SNEGSKA (reference sequence). For the CDR3, the DNA is TGCAGTGCTAGTCCAGGGAGGATGCGGGAGCAGTACTTC. It encodes CSASPGRMREQYF.

This sequence joins TRBV20-1 and TRBJ1-5; D ambiguous. Germline values: CDR1 DFQATT, CDR2 SNEGSKA (reference sequence). V was shortened by 3 bases and J by 1 base, with 10 bases between the two germline ends. The CDR3 extends over 14 amino acids. CDR3 loop: CSASGRQSNQPQHF. CDR3 DNA sequence: TGCAGTGCTAGTGGGCGGCAGAGCAATCAGCCCCAGCATTTT.

The chain employs TRBV7-9 and TRBJ1-1; 8 nucleotides align to TRBD1. CDR1 SEHNR and CDR2 FQNEAQ come from the germline V gene (reference sequence). Trimming at V came to 4 bases and at J to 5 bases, leaving 9 bases not matched to a gene. CDR3 size: 15 residues. The CDR3 reads CASSSRQGRTTEAFF. The DNA for the CDR3 is TGTGCCAGCAGCTCTCGACAGGGGAGAACGACTGAAGCTTTCTTT. Based on the CDR3 plus reference TRBV7-9 and TRBJ1-1, the full variable domain is DTGVSQNPRHKITKRGQNVTFRCDPISEHNRLYWYRQTLGQGPEFLTYFQNEAQLEKSRLLSDRFSAERPKGSFSTLEIQRTEQGDSAMYLCASSSRQGRTTEAFFGQGTRLTVV.

This clone was detected ten times or more. The chain has TRBV25-1 and TRBJ1-2, with a tentative D call TRBD1 (5 bases). This CDR3 has 16 amino acids. The germline V gene has CDR1 MGHDK and CDR2 SYGVNS. V lost 1 base, J lost 4 bases, and 16 bases lay in between. In DNA, the CDR3 is TGTGCCAGCAGTGAATCGGAGAACAGGTGGGGCTATGGCTACACCTTC. It codes for CASSESENRWGYGYTF.

This clone was detected a few times. The J gene is TRBJ1-1, the V gene TRBV18; 10 bases agree with TRBD1. This CDR3 spans 16 amino acids. CDR1 KGHSH and CDR2 LQKENI come from the germline V gene. V gave up 3 bases and J gave up 4 bases; unmatched junction bases: 8. The CDR3 DNA sequence: TGTGCCAGCTCACCTTCGACAGGGGGCCAGGCCACTGAAGCTTTCTTT. It is translated as CASSPSTGGQATEAFF.

The chain is built from TRBV7-2 and TRBJ2-7; TRBD1 might be the D (6 bases). This CDR3 contains 15 residues. V was clipped by 5 bases and J by 6 bases, with 20 bases between them. CDR1 and CDR2 (germline): SGHTA, FQGNSA. The CDR3 loop reads CASSANNRVSGEQYF. CDR3 bases: TGTGCCAGCAGCGCCAACAACAGGGTGTCGGGCGAGCAGTACTTC.

The CDR3 DNA is TGTGCCAGCAGCCAATTCACGGGGGGACAAGAGACCCAGTACTTC. The encoded protein is CASSQFTGGQETQYF. The V and J genes are TRBV3-1 (or the pseudogene TRBV3-2) and TRBJ2-5; 7 bases are a match to TRBD2. The V segment lost 2 bases and the J segment 2 bases; nucleotides outside the gene matches: 5. Germline-derived CDR1 and CDR2 are LGHDT and YNNKEL (reference sequence). This CDR3 has 15 amino acids.

The chain carries TRBV4-2 and TRBJ1-3; D is uncertain. Germline V gene data show CDR1 as LGHNA and CDR2 as YNFKEQ. The CDR3 consists of 17 residues. Trimming removed 0 bases at V and 0 bases at J, with 12 bases between. The CDR3 loop is CASSQDRGAGSGNTIYF. CDR3 DNA sequence: TGTGCCAGCAGCCAAGATCGGGGAGCTGGCTCTGGAAACACCATATATTTT.

The chain's CDR3 is CASSQEVGDNSPLHF. The CDR3 region has the DNA TGTGCCAGCAGCCAAGAGGTAGGGGATAATTCACCCCTCCACTTT. The chain couples TRBV3-1 (or the pseudogene TRBV3-2) to TRBJ1-6; TRBD1 might be the D (5 bases). Germline loops: CDR1 LGHDT, CDR2 YNNKEL (reference sequence). The CDR3 covers 15 residues. Trimming removed 0 bases at V and 5 bases at J, with 8 bases between.